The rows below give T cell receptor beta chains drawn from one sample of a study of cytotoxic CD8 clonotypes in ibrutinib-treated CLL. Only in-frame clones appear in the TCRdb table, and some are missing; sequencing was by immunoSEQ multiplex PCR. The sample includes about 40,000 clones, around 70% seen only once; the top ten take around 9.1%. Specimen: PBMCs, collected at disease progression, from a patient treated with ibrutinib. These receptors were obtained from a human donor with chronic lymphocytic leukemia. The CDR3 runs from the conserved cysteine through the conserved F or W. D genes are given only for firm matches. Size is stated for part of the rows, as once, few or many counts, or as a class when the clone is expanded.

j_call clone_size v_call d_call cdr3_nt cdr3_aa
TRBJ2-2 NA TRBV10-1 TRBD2 TGCGCCCGGTCGGCGGGGGGGTACACCGGGGAGCTGTTTTTT CARSAGGYTGELFF
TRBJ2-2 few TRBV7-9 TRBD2 TGTGCCAGCAGGGGGGGACTAGCGGTCCCACAAAACACCGGGGAGCTGTTTTTT CASRGGLAVPQNTGELFF
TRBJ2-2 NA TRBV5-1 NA TGCGCCAGCAGCTTGTGGGACGGAAACACCGGGGAGCTGTTTTTT CASSLWDGNTGELFF
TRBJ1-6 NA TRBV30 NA TGTGCCTTGCGCCCTAGCTCCTATAATTCACCCCTCCACTTT CALRPSSYNSPLHF
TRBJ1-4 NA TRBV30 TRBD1 TGTGCCTCAGAAGGGACAGGGGTAGGGGCTAATGAAAAACTGTTTTTT CASEGTGVGANEKLFF
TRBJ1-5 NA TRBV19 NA TGTGCCAGTAGTACTGGCAATCAGCCCCAGCATTTT CASSTGNQPQHF
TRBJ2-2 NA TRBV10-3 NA TGTGCCATCAGTCCAATGACTAGAGGGGCCACCGGGGAGCTGTTTTTT CAISPMTRGATGELFF
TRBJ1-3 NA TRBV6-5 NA TGTGCCAGCAGGCAACTGATGGGCCATGGAAACACCATATATTTT CASRQLMGHGNTIYF
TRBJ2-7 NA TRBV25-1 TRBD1 TGTGCCAGCGTCCCCGCAGGGGGCTACGAGCAGTACTTC CASVPAGGYEQYF
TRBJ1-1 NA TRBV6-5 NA TGTGCCAGCAGTCTAGGGCGGACCACTGAAGCTTTCTTT CASSLGRTTEAFF
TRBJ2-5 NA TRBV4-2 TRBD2 TGTGCCAGCAGCCTCTCTGGGGGGGGGAGAACGGAGGAGACCCAGTACTTC CASSLSGGGRTEETQYF
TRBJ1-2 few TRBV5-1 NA TGCGCCAGCAGCTCAAGCAACTATGGCTACACCTTC CASSSSNYGYTF
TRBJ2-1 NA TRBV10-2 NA TGCGCCAGCAGTGGAATCGACAGGACCTCCTACAATGAGCAGTTCTTC CASSGIDRTSYNEQFF